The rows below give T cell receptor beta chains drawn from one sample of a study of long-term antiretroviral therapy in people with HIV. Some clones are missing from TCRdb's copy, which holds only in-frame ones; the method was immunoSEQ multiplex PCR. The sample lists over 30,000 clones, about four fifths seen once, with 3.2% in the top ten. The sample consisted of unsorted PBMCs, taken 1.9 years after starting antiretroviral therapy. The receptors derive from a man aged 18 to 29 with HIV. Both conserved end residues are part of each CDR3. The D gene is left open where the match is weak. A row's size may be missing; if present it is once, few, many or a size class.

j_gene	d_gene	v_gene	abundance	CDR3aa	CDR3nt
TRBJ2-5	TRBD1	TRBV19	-	CASSIGTGTGTSETQYF	TGTGCCAGTAGTATCGGAACCGGGACAGGGACCTCGGAGACCCAGTACTTC
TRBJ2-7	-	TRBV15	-	CATSQDHSTYEQYF	TGTGCCACCTCCCAGGACCACAGCACCTACGAGCAGTACTTC
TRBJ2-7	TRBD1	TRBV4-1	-	CASSRGQGTYEQYF	TGCGCCAGCAGCCGGGGACAGGGGACGTACGAGCAGTACTTC
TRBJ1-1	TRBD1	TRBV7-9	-	CASSFQGADTEAFF	TGTGCCAGCAGCTTTCAGGGGGCAGACACTGAAGCTTTCTTT
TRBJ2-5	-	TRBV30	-	CAWRGNQETQYF	TGTGCCTGGAGGGGAAACCAAGAGACCCAGTACTTC
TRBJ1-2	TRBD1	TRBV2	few	CATLKDRGGGYTF	TGTGCCACCCTCAAGGACAGGGGTGGCGGCTACACCTTC
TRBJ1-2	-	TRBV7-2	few	CASSLGGGLRGYTF	TGTGCCAGCAGCTTAGGGGGAGGTTTAAGGGGCTACACCTTC
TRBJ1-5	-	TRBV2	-	CASNTYGGLNQPQHF	TGTGCCAGCAATACCTACGGGGGCCTAAATCAGCCCCAGCATTTT
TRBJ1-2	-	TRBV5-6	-	CASSLWEANYGYTF	TGTGCCAGCAGCTTGTGGGAAGCCAACTATGGCTACACCTTC
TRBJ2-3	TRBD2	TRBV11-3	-	CASSSGTSGGAQYF	TGTGCCAGCAGCTCCGGGACTAGCGGGGGGGCGCAGTATTTT
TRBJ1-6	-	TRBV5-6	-	CASSPGQNYNSPLHF	TGTGCCAGCAGCCCGGGACAAAATTATAATTCACCCCTCCACTTT
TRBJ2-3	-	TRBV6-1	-	CASIGGVPDTQYF	TGTGCCAGCATCGGCGGGGTTCCAGATACGCAGTATTTT
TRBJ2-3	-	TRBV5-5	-	CASSRTPPSTDTQYF	TGTGCCAGCAGCCGGACCCCTCCTAGCACAGATACGCAGTATTTT
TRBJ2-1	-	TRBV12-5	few	CASGSLRDGEKTYNEQFF	TGTGCTAGTGGTTCCCTACGGGATGGCGAAAAAACCTACAATGAGCAGTTCTTC
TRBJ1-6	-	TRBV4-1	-	CASNSPWAENNSPLHF	TGCGCCAGCAACTCCCCGTGGGCGGAGAATAATTCACCCCTCCACTTT
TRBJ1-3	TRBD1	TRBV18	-	CASSPQVSGGSGNTIYF	TGTGCCAGCTCACCCCAGGTCTCAGGGGGCTCTGGAAACACCATATATTTT
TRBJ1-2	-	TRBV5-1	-	CASSSTMSSNYGYTF	TGCGCCAGCAGCTCTACGATGTCTTCTAACTATGGCTACACCTTC
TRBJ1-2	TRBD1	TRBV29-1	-	CSVDPTGEIYYGYTF	TGCAGCGTTGACCCGACAGGGGAAATATACTATGGCTACACCTTC
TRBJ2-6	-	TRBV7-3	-	CASSLQSAASGANVLTF	TGTGCCAGCAGCTTACAGTCGGCAGCCTCTGGGGCCAACGTCCTGACTTTC
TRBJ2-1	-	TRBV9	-	CASSPRGPNEQFF	TGTGCCAGCAGCCCTAGAGGACCCAATGAGCAGTTCTTC
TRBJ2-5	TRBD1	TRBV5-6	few	CASRIPGTGLETQYF	TGTGCCAGCAGGATCCCCGGGACAGGGTTAGAGACCCAGTACTTC
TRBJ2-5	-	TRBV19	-	CASSMGRQTQYF	TGTGCCAGTAGTATGGGCAGGCAGACCCAGTACTTC
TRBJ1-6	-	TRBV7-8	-	CASSQSGRAGSPLHF	TGTGCCAGCAGCCAGAGTGGACGGGCGGGCTCACCCCTCCACTTT
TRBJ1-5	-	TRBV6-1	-	CASSEAGTLNQPQHF	TGTGCCAGCAGTGAAGCAGGGACGCTGAATCAGCCCCAGCATTTT
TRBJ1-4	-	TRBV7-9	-	CASSSQGEVWEKLFF	TGTGCCAGCAGCTCCCAGGGCGAGGTGTGGGAAAAACTGTTTTTT
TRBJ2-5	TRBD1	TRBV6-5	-	CASTHSRDSQETQYF	TGTGCCAGCACTCACTCCCGGGACAGTCAAGAGACCCAGTACTTC
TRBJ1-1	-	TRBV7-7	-	CASSNNPGAMAFF	TGTGCTAGCAGCAATAACCCCGGGGCAATGGCTTTCTTT
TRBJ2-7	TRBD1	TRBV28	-	CASSRGQSYYEQYF	TGTGCCAGCAGTCGGGGACAGTCTTACTACGAGCAGTACTTC
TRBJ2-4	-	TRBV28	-	CASSRHQILGALAKNIQYF	TGTGCCAGCAGTCGGCACCAGATTCTAGGGGCACTAGCCAAAAACATTCAGTACTTC
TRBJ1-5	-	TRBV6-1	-	CASSEHLERVQPQHF	TGTGCCAGCAGTGAACACCTCGAAAGGGTTCAGCCCCAGCATTTT
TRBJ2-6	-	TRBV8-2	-	CGREAITQSRANVLTF	TGTGGCAGGGAGGCTATAACACAAAGTCGGGCCAACGTCCTGACTTTC
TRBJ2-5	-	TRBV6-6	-	CASSFRVSQETQYF	TGTGCCAGCAGTTTCCGGGTATCACAAGAGACCCAGTACTTC
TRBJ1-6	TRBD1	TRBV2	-	CASSSRQGYNSPLHF	TGTGCCAGCAGTTCAAGACAGGGTTATAATTCACCCCTCCACTTT
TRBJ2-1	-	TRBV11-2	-	CASSLGALYNEQFF	TGTGCCAGCAGCTTAGGAGCTCTCTACAATGAGCAGTTCTTC
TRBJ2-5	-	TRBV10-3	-	CAISEPRAPWTQYF	TGTGCCATCAGTGAGCCGAGGGCCCCTTGGACCCAGTACTTC
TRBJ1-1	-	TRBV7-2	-	CASRSPGVGTEAFF	TGTGCCAGCAGGTCTCCAGGGGTCGGTACTGAAGCTTTCTTT
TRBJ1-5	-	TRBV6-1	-	CASSEEGGFNQPQHF	TGTGCCAGCAGTGAAGAGGGGGGATTCAATCAGCCCCAGCATTTT
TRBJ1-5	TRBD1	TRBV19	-	CASRTRTGISNQPQHF	TGTGCCAGTAGGACTCGGACAGGGATTAGCAATCAGCCCCAGCATTTT
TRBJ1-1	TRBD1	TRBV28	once	CASSPPGQGLSTEAFF	TGTGCCAGCAGTCCTCCGGGACAGGGTTTATCCACTGAAGCTTTCTTT
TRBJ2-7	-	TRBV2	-	CASSEWGEGPYEQYF	TGTGCCAGCAGTGAATGGGGGGAAGGGCCCTACGAGCAGTACTTC
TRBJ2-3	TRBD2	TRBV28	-	CASSLRDYQTDTQYF	TGTGCCAGCAGTTTAAGGGACTATCAAACAGATACGCAGTATTTT
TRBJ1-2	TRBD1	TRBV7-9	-	CASSSGQGLYGYTF	TGTGCCAGCAGCTCGGGACAGGGGCTCTATGGCTACACCTTC
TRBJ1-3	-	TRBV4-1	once	CASSAVRLGGNTIYF	TGCGCCAGCAGCGCCGTCCGGCTCGGTGGAAACACCATATATTTT